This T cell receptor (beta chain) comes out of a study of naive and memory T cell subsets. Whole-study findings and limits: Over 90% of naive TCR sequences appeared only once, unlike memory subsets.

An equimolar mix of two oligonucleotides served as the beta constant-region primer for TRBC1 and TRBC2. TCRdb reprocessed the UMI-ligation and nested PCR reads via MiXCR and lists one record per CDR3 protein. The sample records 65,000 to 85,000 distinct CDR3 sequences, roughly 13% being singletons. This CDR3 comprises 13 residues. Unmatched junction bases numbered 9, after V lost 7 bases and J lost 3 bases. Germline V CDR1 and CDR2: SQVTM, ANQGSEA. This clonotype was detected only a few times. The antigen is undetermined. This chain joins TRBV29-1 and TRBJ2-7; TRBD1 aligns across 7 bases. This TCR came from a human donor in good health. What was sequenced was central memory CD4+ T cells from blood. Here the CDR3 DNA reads TGCAGCGCCACAGGGGTGGGGTTCTACGAGCAGTACTTC. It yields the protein CSATGVGFYEQYF.